What follows describes a single TCR beta chain. Per the study methods: Reference gene primers were amplified, and this amplification served to estimate nucleated cell counts. Data came from immunoSEQ multiplex PCR; TCRdb stores just in-frame clones and leaves some out. Clone size and the V and J calls come from that table; the DNA yielded D and trimming. The sample consists of more than 350,000 clones, 80% to 90% of them appearing once. In germline, CDR1 is LNHNV, CDR2 YYDKDF (reference sequence). The V end was cut by 0 bases, the J end by 7 bases, with 4 bases between. There are 12 residues in the CDR3. This entry is derived from a study of blood T cell repertoires in COVID-19. In the study overall: Sources were T cells, B-cell-depleted T cells, or PBMCs; the material itself was cDNA or gDNA.

Enrollment of patients from Seattle took place during active infection, with longitudinal follow-up. The clonotype comes from a woman aged 25 to 39 with COVID-19, enrolled during active disease. The sample consisted of peripheral blood. The chain is built from TRBV15 and TRBJ1-5, with D hard to call. CDR3 amino acids: CATSRDQQPQHF. The CDR3 region has the DNA TGTGCCACCAGCAGAGATCAACAGCCCCAGCATTTT. The variable domain in full, completed from reference TRBV15 and TRBJ1-5, reads DAMVIQNPRYQVTQFGKPVTLSCSQTLNHNVMYWYQQKSSQAPKLLFHYYDKDFNNEADTPDNFQSRRPNTSFCFLDIRSPGLGDTAMYLCATSRDQQPQHFGDGTRLSIL.